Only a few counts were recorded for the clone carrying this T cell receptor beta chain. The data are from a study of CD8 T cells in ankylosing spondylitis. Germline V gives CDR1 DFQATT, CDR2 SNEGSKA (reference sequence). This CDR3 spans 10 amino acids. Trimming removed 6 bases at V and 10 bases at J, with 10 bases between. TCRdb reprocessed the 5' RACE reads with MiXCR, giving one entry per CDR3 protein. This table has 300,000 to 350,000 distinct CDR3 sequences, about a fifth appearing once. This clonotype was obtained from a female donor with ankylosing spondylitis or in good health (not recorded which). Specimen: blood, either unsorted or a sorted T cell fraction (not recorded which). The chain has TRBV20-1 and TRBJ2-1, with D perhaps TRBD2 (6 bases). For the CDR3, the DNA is TGCAGTGCATGGAGGGACGAGCAGTTCTTC. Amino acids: CSAWRDEQFF.